Given below is one TCR beta chain in context. This entry is derived from a study of shared clonotypes between healthy human individuals. In the study overall: Per-donor plates numbered three CD4 naive, three CD4 memory, two CD8 naive and one CD8 memory.

Produced via immunoSEQ multiplex PCR; TCRdb's table is partial and in-frame only. The sample lists 2 million to 2.5 million clones, 95% occurring once. Germline CDR1 MGHDK, CDR2 SYGVNS. This CDR3 has 12 amino acids. Trimming cost V 6 bases and J 9 bases, with 12 bases left between them. The sequence derives from a man younger than 35 in good health. This chain joins TRBV25-1 and TRBJ1-5, with unresolved D. Source material: naive CD4+ T cells sorted from blood. The subset denotes: CD45RA+ positively selected. The CDR3 nucleotides read TGTGCCAGCAGCATCCACAGCGGGCCCCAGCATTTT. Its translation is CASSIHSGPQHF.